Listed here are 21 T cell receptor beta chains from one sample, sequenced in a study of PD-L1 blockade in urothelial cancer. Some clones are missing from TCRdb's copy, which holds only in-frame ones; the method was immunoSEQ multiplex PCR. The repertoire holds 56,000 or so clones, with about 82% as singletons. This specimen was PBMCs, taken around atezolizumab (anti-PD-L1) treatment. Receptor source: a man aged 45-60 years with urothelial cancer.

The rearrangement uses TRBV15 and TRBJ1-5, with 7 bases that match TRBD1. The V gene end was trimmed by 3 bases and the J gene end by 0 bases; junction bases not matched to a gene: 2. Germline assignment: CDR1 LNHNV and CDR2 YYDKDF (reference sequence). The CDR3 runs to 15 residues. CDR3 region: CATSSRGYSNQPQHF. The CDR3 bases are TGTGCCACCAGCAGCAGGGGGTATAGCAATCAGCCCCAGCATTTT.

The CDR3 sequence is CASSLAQYEQYF. CDR3 DNA: TGTGCCAGCAGCTTGGCCCAGTACGAGCAGTACTTC. This chain links TRBV5-6 with TRBJ2-7; no definite D call. The germline V gene has CDR1 SGHDT and CDR2 YYEEEE. With 0 bases removed from V and 4 bases from J, the gap between germline ends came to 5 bases. The CDR3 extends over 12 amino acids.

The rearrangement uses TRBV10-3 and TRBJ1-4; D is ambiguous. The CDR3 runs 15 residues. Germline V gene data show CDR1 as ENHRY and CDR2 as SYGVKD. The V gene lost 0 bases and the J gene lost 2 bases, with 7 bases spanning the gap. CDR3 amino acids: CAISESSGTNEKLFF. In nucleotides, the CDR3 is TGTGCCATCAGTGAGTCGTCGGGTACTAATGAAAAACTGTTTTTT.

The chain recombines TRBV5-1 with TRBJ1-1; D uncertain. With 6 bases removed from V and 1 base from J, the gap between germline ends came to 10 bases. The CDR3 is 13 amino acids. Germline CDR1 and CDR2: SGHRS and YFSETQ. This CDR3 reads CASNPVPNTEAFF. For the CDR3, the DNA is TGCGCCAGCAATCCGGTCCCGAACACTGAAGCTTTCTTT. Full variable domain (remainder filled in from reference TRBV5-1 and TRBJ1-1): KAGVTQTPRYLIKTRGQQVTLSCSPISGHRSVSWYQQTPGQGLQFLFEYFSETQRNKGNFPGRFSGRQFSNSRSEMNVSTLELGDSALYLCASNPVPNTEAFFGQGTRLTVV.

Written as DNA, the CDR3 is TGTGCCAGCAGTCCTCCAGTTACTAACTATGGCTACACCTTC. It translates to CASSPPVTNYGYTF. The rearrangement links TRBV28 to TRBJ1-2; no definite D call. The germline V gene has CDR1 MDHEN and CDR2 SYDVKM. Trimming cost V 5 bases and J 0 bases, with 10 bases left between them. CDR3 length: 14 amino acids.

The genes are TRBV11-3 and TRBJ2-2; 10 bases are a match to TRBD2. This CDR3 region has 17 residues. Germline CDR1 reads SGHNT; CDR2 reads YENEEA. Trimming cost V 3 bases and J 4 bases; bases outside gene matches: 8. The CDR3 DNA reads TGTGCCAGCAGCTTCCGGACTAGCGGAGACAGCACCGGGGAGCTGTTTTTT. Its translation: CASSFRTSGDSTGELFF.

The CDR3 reads CASSLSIGLVNYGYTF. The CDR3 DNA is TGTGCCAGCAGTTTATCGATAGGACTAGTTAACTATGGCTACACCTTC. The chain carries TRBV27 and TRBJ1-2; D is unclear. Germline V CDR1 and CDR2: MNHEY, SMNVEV (reference sequence). The V and J ends lost 0 bases and 1 base respectively, with 12 bases between them. The CDR3 loop spans 16 amino acids.

The chain employs TRBV9 and TRBJ2-2; 14 bases match TRBD2. The CDR3 contains 16 residues. In germline, CDR1 is SGDLS, CDR2 YYNGEE. With V trimmed by 5 bases and J by 1 base, 1 base remained unmatched. CDR3: CASSGTSGGNTGELFF. In DNA form, the CDR3 reads TGTGCCAGCAGTGGGACTAGCGGGGGGAACACCGGGGAGCTGTTTTTT. The entire variable domain, with the rest obtained from reference TRBV9 and TRBJ2-2, is as follows: DSGVTQTPKHLITATGQRVTLRCSPRSGDLSVYWYQQSLDQGLQFLIQYYNGEERAKGNILERFSAQQFPDLHSELNLSSLELGDSALYFCASSGTSGGNTGELFFGEGSRLTVL.

The chain links TRBV18 to TRBJ2-5, with 7 bases fitting TRBD1. V lost 0 bases and J lost 3; bases outside the gene matches: 7. This CDR3 contains 16 residues. CDR1 is KGHSH and CDR2 is LQKENI in the germline V gene. CDR3 residues: CASSPPDGTAKETQYF. The CDR3 bases are TGTGCCAGCTCACCACCGGACGGGACAGCGAAAGAGACCCAGTACTTC.

The chain couples TRBV6-6 to TRBJ2-7, with a weak D call TRBD1 (5 bases). The CDR3 covers 13 residues. Trimming removed 11 bases from V and 3 bases from J, with 17 bases in between. Germline loops: CDR1 MNHNY, CDR2 SVGAGI (reference sequence). The CDR3 loop is CAGSTGSLYEQYF. The CDR3 bases are TGTGCCGGAAGTACAGGATCCCTCTACGAGCAGTACTTC.

In this sample, this clone turned up a few times. This sequence joins TRBV6-1 and TRBJ1-1; TRBD1 is a possible D gene (6 bases). CDR1 is MNHNS, CDR2 SASEGT, per germline. Trimming left V 6 bases short and J 2 bases short, with 10 bases between. The CDR3 spans 13 residues. In nucleotides, the CDR3 is TGTGCCAGCAGATTACAGGGAAACACTGAAGCTTTCTTT. Residues: CASRLQGNTEAFF.

The chain is built from TRBV28 and TRBJ1-5, with D perhaps matching TRBD1 (5 bases). Trimming left V 2 bases short and J 5 bases short, with 10 bases between. This CDR3 comprises 14 residues. CDR1 is MDHEN, CDR2 SYDVKM, per germline. CDR3 nucleotide sequence: TGTGCCAGCAGTTTACGGGGGTCGGATCAGCCCCAGCATTTT. Its translation is CASSLRGSDQPQHF. Variable domain in full (rest from reference TRBV28 and TRBJ1-5): DVKVTQSSRYLVKRTGEKVFLECVQDMDHENMFWYRQDPGLGLRLIYFSYDVKMKEKGDIPEGYSVSREKKERFSLILESASTNQTSMYLCASSLRGSDQPQHFGDGTRLSIL.

Only a few counts were recorded for this clone. The gene calls are TRBV18 and TRBJ1-5; a weak D match, TRBD1 (6 bases). The CDR3 consists of 13 residues. The V end lost 3 bases, the J end lost 7 bases, and 10 bases lay between the germline ends. CDR1 and CDR2 from the germline V gene are KGHSH and LQKENI. The CDR3 here is CASSPKQGQPQHF. The CDR3 DNA sequence: TGTGCCAGCTCACCGAAACAGGGCCAGCCCCAGCATTTT.

The chain employs TRBV2 and TRBJ2-1, with 9 bases that match TRBD2. Looked up from germline, CDR1 is SNHLY and CDR2 is FYNNEI. CDR3 length: 15 amino acids. With 6 bases clipped from V and 2 bases from J, the junction kept 5 bases outside the gene matches. The CDR3 sequence: CASSVAGEAYNEQFF. CDR3 DNA: TGTGCCAGCAGCGTAGCGGGAGAGGCCTACAATGAGCAGTTCTTC. The full variable domain, in which reference TRBV2 and TRBJ2-1 provide the parts outside the CDR3, is EPEVTQTPSHQVTQMGQEVILRCVPISNHLYFYWYRQILGQKVEFLVSFYNNEISEKSEIFDDQFSVERPDGSNFTLKIRSTKLEDSAMYFCASSVAGEAYNEQFFGPGTRLTVL.

J is TRBJ2-3 and V is TRBV5-1; TRBD2 aligns across 9 bases. CDR1 and CDR2 from the germline V gene are SGHRS and YFSETQ. V lost 5 bases to trimming and J lost 4 bases; unmatched junction nucleotides: 8. The CDR3 is made up of 15 amino acids. The CDR3 region has the DNA TGCGCCAGCAGGAAGTCACTAGCGGGCGCAGATACGCAGTATTTT. Encoded protein: CASRKSLAGADTQYF.

The rearrangement joins TRBV28 to TRBJ2-7; 9 bases agree with TRBD1. V trimming: 6 bases; J trimming: 0 bases; junction bases outside the gene matches: 6. From germline, CDR1 is MDHEN and CDR2 SYDVKM. The CDR3 loop spans 15 amino acids. The CDR3 loop is CASRGGQGNSYEQYF. CDR3 sequence (DNA): TGTGCCAGCAGGGGGGGACAGGGCAACTCCTACGAGCAGTACTTC.

V and J are TRBV25-1 and TRBJ2-7; no clear D. The CDR3 sequence is 13 residues long. Germline V gives CDR1 MGHDK, CDR2 SYGVNS. Trimming took off 2 bases at V and 2 bases at J, with 7 bases between the two ends. The CDR3 DNA reads TGTGCCAGCAGTGAAAACAGTCCCTACGAGCAGTACTTC. Its protein is CASSENSPYEQYF.

The chain is built from TRBV5-6 and TRBJ2-7, with 7 bases fitting TRBD2. Germline CDR1 SGHDT, CDR2 YYEEEE. The CDR3 contains 14 residues. The trim removed 5 bases at V and 2 bases at J, leaving 7 bases unmatched. The CDR3 spells CASSRTRGTYEQYF. Written as DNA, the CDR3 is TGTGCCAGCAGTCGGACTAGAGGGACCTACGAGCAGTACTTC.

The chain joins TRBV28 to TRBJ2-1; D is possibly TRBD2 (6 bases). CDR3 size: 13 residues. The V and J ends lost 8 bases and 3 bases respectively, with 11 bases between them. Germline CDR1 MDHEN, CDR2 SYDVKM. The CDR3 here is CASFMGGYNEQFF. CDR3 nucleotides: TGTGCCAGCTTCATGGGAGGCTACAATGAGCAGTTCTTC.

The V gene is TRBV25-1, the J gene TRBJ1-5; no reliable D call. The V gene lost 1 base and the J gene lost 3 bases, with 7 bases spanning the gap. CDR3 length equals 14 residues. In germline, CDR1 is MGHDK, CDR2 SYGVNS. CDR3 amino acids: CASSEFSLNQPQHF. The DNA for the CDR3 is TGTGCCAGCAGTGAATTTTCTCTCAATCAGCCCCAGCATTTT.

This clone was seen once. V and J are TRBV21-1 and TRBJ1-1; the table calls TRBD1, which could not be checked here. TRBV21-1 is noted as a pseudogene. This CDR3 is 15 amino acids long. CDR3 DNA sequence: TGTGCCAGCAGCGGGAAGACAGGGGGCAACACTGAAGCTTTCTTT. This codes for CASSGKTGGNTEAFF.